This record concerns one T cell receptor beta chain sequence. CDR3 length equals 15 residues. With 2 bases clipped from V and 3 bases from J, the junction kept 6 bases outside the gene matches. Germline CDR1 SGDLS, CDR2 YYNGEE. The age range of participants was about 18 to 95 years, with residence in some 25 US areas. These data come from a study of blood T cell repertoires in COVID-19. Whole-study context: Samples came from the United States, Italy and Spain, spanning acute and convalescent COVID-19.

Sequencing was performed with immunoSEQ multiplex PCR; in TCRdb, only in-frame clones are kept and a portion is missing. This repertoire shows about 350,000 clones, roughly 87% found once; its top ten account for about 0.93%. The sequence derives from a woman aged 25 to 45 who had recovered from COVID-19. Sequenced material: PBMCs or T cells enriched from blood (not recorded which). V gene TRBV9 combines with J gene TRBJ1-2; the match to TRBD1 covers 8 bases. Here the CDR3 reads CASSVGQTGDYGYTF. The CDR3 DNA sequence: TGTGCCAGCAGCGTGGGACAGACAGGGGACTATGGCTACACCTTC.